This entry concerns a single T cell receptor (beta chain). Authors' data handling: How many nucleated cells were present was estimated from reference gene primer amplification. Repertoires were generated with immunoSEQ multiplex PCR, while TCRdb's copy carries only in-frame clones and drops some. For V, J and clone size, that table is used; D and trimming come from the DNA. The top ten clones hold around 5.3% of a sample with fewer than 80,000 clones, 90% of them seen once. This record comes from a study of blood T cell repertoires in COVID-19. Study background: Acute and convalescent COVID-19 specimens originated in the United States, Italy and Spain. Sources were T cells, B-cell-depleted T cells, or PBMCs; the material itself was cDNA or gDNA.

Trimming shortened V by 0 bases and J by 7 bases, and 12 bases separated the two germline ends. The length of the CDR3 is 15 residues. CDR1 is ENHRY and CDR2 is SYGVKD in the germline V gene. The sample taken for sequencing was peripheral blood. The rearrangement links TRBV10-3 to TRBJ1-4; the D gene is possibly TRBD1 (6 bases). This TCR derives from a middle-aged man with acute or convalescent COVID-19. The CDR3 here is CAISESRGRGEKLFF. CDR3 nucleotides: TGTGCCATCAGTGAGTCGCGGGGGCGCGGTGAAAAACTGTTTTTT.